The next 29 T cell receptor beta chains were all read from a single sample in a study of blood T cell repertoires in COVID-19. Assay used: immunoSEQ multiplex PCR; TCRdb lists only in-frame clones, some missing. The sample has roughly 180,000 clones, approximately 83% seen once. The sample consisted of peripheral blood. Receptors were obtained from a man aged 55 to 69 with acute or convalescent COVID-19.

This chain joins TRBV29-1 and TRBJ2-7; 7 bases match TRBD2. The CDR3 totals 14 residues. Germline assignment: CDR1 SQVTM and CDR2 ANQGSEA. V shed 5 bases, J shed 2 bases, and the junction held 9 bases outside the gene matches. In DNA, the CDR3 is TGCAGCGTTCAGCAAGCGGGGTGGACCTACGAGCAGTACTTC. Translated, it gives CSVQQAGWTYEQYF.

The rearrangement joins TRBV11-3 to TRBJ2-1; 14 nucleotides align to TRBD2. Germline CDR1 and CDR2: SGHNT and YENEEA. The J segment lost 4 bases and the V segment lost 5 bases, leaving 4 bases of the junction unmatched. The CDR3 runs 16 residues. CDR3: CASSKGLAGVYNEQFF. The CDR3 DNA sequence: TGTGCCAGCAGCAAGGGACTAGCGGGAGTGTACAATGAGCAGTTCTTC.

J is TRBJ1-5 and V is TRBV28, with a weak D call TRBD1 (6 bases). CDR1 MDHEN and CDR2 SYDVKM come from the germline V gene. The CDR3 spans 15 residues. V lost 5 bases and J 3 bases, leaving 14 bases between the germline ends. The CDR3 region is CASSQPDSANQPQHF. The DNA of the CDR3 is TGTGCCAGCAGTCAGCCGGACAGCGCCAATCAGCCCCAGCATTTT.

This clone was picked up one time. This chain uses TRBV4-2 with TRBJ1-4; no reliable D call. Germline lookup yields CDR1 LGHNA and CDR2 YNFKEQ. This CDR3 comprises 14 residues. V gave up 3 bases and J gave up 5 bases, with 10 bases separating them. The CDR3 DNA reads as TGTGCCAGCAGCCAGCGGGCCTTAAATGAAAAACTGTTTTTT. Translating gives CASSQRALNEKLFF.

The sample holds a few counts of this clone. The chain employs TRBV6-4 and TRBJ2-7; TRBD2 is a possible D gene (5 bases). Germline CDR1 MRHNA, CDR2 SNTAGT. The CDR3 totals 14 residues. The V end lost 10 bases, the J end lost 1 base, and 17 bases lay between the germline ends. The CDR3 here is CATEGSLPSYEQYF. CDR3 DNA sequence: TGTGCCACCGAGGGTTCTCTTCCATCCTACGAGCAGTACTTC.

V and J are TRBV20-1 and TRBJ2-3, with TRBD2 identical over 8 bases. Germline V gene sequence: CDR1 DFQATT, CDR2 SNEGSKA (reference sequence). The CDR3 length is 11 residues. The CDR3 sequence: CRAGVSDTQYF. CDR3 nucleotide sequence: TGCCGAGCGGGAGTCTCAGATACGCAGTATTTT.

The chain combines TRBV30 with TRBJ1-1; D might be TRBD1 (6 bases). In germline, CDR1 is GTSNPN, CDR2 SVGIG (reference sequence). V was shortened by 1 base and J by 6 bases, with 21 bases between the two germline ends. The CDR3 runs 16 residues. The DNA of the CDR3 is TGTGCCTGGAGTGACCGGGCCTCCACAGGGAGAGCTGAAGCTTTCTTT. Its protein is CAWSDRASTGRAEAFF.

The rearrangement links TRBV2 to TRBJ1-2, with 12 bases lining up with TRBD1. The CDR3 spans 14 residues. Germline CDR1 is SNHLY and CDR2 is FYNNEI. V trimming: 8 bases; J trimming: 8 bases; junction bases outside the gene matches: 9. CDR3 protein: CASYRGQGALGYTF. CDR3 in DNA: TGTGCCAGCTACCGGGGACAGGGGGCGTTAGGCTACACCTTC. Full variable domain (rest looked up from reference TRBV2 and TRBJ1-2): EPEVTQTPSHQVTQMGQEVILRCVPISNHLYFYWYRQILGQKVEFLVSFYNNEISEKSEIFDDQFSVERPDGSNFTLKIRSTKLEDSAMYFCASYRGQGALGYTFGSGTRLTVV.

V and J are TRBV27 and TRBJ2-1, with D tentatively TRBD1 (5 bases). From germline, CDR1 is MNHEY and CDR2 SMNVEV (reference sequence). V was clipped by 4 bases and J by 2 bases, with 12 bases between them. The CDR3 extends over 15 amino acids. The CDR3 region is CASSSKGLPYNEQFF. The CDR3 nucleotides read TGTGCCAGCAGTTCCAAGGGGTTACCCTACAATGAGCAGTTCTTC.

CDR3 nucleotides: TGTGCCAGCAGCCTAACAAGGACAGGGGGAGTTTACGGGACCCAGTACTTC. It codes for CASSLTRTGGVYGTQYF. The chain links TRBV5-8 to TRBJ2-5; TRBD1 matches at 10 bases. Germline V gene data show CDR1 as SGHTS and CDR2 as YDEGEE. The length of the CDR3 is 17 residues. After removal of 4 bases from V and 7 bases from J, the junction contained 16 bases not matched to a gene.

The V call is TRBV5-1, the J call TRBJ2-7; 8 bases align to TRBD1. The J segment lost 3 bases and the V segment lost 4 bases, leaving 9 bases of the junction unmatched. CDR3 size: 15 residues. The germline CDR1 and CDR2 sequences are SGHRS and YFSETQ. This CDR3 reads CASSPWTGPLYEQYF. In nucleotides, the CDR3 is TGCGCCAGCAGCCCTTGGACAGGGCCTCTCTACGAGCAGTACTTC.

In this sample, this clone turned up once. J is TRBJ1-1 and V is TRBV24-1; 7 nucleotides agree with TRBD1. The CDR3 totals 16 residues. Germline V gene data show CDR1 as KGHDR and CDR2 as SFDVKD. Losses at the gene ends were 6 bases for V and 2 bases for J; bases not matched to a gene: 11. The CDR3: CATSLTGAGGNTEAFF. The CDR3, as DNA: TGTGCCACCAGTCTTACAGGGGCGGGAGGCAACACTGAAGCTTTCTTT.

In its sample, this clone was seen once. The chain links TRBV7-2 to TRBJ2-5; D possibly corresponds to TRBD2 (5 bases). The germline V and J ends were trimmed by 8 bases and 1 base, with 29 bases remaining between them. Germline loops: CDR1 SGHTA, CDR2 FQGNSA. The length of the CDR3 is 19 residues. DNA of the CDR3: TGTGCCAGCTCCCGAGGGCCCCCTAGGCCCGGGTTACGCCAAGAGACCCAGTACTTC. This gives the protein CASSRGPPRPGLRQETQYF.

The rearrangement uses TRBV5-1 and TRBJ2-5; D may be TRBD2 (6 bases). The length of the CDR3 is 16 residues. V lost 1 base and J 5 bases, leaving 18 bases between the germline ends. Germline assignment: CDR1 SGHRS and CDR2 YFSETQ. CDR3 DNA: TGCGCCAGCAGCTTGTTACCACCTAGCGTGGACGAGACCCAGTACTTC. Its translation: CASSLLPPSVDETQYF.

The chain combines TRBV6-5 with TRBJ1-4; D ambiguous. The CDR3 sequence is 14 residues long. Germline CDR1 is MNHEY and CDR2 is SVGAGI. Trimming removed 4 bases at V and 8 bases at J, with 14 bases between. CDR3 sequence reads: CASSSTDGEEKLFF. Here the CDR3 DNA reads TGTGCCAGCAGTTCCACTGATGGGGAGGAAAAACTGTTTTTT.

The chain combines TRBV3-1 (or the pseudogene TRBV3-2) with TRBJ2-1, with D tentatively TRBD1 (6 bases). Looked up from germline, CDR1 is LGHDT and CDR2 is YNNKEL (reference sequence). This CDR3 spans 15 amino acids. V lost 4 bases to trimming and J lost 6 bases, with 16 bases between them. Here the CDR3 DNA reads TGTGCCAGCAGCCCCGTGGTGTTAGGGGGCAATGAGCAGTTCTTC. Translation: CASSPVVLGGNEQFF.

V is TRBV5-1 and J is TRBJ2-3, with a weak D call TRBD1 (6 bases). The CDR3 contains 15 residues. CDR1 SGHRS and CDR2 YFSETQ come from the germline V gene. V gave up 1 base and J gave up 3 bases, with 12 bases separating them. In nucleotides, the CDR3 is TGCGCCAGCAGCTTGAAAACAGGGTTAACAGATACGCAGTATTTT. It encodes CASSLKTGLTDTQYF.

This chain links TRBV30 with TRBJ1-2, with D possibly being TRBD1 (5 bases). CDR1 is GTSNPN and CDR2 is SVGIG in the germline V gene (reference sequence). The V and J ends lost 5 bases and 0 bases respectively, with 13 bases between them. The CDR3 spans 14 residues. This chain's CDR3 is CAWSRGGSNYGYTF. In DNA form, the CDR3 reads TGTGCCTGGTCCCGGGGGGGGTCTAACTATGGCTACACCTTC.

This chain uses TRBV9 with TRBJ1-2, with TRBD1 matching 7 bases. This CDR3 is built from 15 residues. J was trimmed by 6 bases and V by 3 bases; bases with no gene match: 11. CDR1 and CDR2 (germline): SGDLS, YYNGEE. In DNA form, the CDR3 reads TGTGCCAGCAGCGGAGAAACGACAGGGCTCGATGGCTACACCTTC. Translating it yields CASSGETTGLDGYTF. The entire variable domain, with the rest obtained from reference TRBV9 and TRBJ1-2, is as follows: DSGVTQTPKHLITATGQRVTLRCSPRSGDLSVYWYQQSLDQGLQFLIQYYNGEERAKGNILERFSAQQFPDLHSELNLSSLELGDSALYFCASSGETTGLDGYTFGSGTRLTVV.

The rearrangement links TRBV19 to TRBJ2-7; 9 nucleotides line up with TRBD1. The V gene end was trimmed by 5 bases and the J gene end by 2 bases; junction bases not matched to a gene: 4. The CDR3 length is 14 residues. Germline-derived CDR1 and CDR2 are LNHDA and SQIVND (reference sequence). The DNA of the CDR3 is TGTGCCAGTAGTTGGGGACAGGGCCCCTACGAGCAGTACTTC. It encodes CASSWGQGPYEQYF.

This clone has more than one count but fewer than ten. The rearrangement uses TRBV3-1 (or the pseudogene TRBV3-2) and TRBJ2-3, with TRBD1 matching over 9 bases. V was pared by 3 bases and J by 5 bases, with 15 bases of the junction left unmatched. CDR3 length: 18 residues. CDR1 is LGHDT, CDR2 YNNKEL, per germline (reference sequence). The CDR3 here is CASSHHLEQGAPVDTQYF. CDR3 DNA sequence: TGTGCCAGCAGCCACCACCTCGAACAGGGGGCGCCGGTAGATACGCAGTATTTT.

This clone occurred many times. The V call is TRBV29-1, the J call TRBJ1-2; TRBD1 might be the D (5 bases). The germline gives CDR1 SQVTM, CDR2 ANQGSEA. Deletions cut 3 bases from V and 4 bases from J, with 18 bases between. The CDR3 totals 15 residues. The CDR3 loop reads CSVEGASPGLYGYTF. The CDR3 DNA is TGCAGCGTTGAGGGAGCTTCGCCGGGACTCTATGGCTACACCTTC.

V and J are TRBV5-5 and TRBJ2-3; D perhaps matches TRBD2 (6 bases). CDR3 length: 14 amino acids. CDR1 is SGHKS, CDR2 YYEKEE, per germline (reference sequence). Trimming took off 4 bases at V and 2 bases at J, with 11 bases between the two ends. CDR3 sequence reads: CASSTGTPTDTQYF. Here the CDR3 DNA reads TGTGCCAGCAGCACTGGGACTCCCACAGATACGCAGTATTTT. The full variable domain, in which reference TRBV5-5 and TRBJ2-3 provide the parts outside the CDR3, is DAGVTQSPTHLIKTRGQQVTLRCSPISGHKSVSWYQQVLGQGPQFIFQYYEKEERGRGNFPDRFSARQFPNYSSELNVNALLLGDSALYLCASSTGTPTDTQYFGPGTRLTVL.

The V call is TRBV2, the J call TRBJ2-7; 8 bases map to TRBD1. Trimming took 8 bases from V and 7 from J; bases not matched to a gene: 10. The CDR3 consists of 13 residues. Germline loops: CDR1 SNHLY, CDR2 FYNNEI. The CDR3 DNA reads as TGTGCCAGCCGGGCTCAGGGGGCGTCAGAGCAGTACTTC. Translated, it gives CASRAQGASEQYF. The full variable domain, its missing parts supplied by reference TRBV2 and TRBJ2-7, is EPEVTQTPSHQVTQMGQEVILRCVPISNHLYFYWYRQILGQKVEFLVSFYNNEISEKSEIFDDQFSVERPDGSNFTLKIRSTKLEDSAMYFCASRAQGASEQYFGPGTRLTVT.

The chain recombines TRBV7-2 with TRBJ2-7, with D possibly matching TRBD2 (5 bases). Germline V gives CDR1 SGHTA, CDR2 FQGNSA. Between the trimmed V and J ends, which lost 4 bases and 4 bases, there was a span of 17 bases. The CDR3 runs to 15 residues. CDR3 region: CASSSPPAERYEQYF. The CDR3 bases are TGTGCCAGCAGCTCCCCTCCAGCGGAGCGGTACGAGCAGTACTTC.

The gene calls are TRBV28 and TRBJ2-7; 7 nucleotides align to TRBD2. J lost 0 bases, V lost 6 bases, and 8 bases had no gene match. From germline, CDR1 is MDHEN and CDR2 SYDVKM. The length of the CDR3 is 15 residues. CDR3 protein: CASRGGYRGSYEQYF. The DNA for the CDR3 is TGTGCCAGCAGGGGAGGGTATAGGGGCTCCTACGAGCAGTACTTC.

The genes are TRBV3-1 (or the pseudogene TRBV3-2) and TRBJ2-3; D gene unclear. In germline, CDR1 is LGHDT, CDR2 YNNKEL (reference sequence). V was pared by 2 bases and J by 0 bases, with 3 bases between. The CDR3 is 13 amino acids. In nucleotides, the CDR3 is TGTGCCAGCAGCCAAACAAGCACAGATACGCAGTATTTT. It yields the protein CASSQTSTDTQYF.

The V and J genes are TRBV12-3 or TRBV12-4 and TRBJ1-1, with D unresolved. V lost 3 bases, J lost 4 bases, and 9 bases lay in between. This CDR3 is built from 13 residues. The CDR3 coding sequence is TGTGCCAGCAGTTTTTCGGGAACCACTGAAGCTTTCTTT. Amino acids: CASSFSGTTEAFF.

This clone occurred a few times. The DNA of the CDR3 is TGTGCCTGGAGTGTACCGGGCAGGGGGCCTACCGGGGAGCTGTTTTTT. Protein product: CAWSVPGRGPTGELFF. This rearrangement joins TRBV30 to TRBJ2-2; 8 bases fit TRBD1. This CDR3 is 16 amino acids long. Trimming removed 0 bases from V and 5 bases from J; junction bases left unmatched: 8. Germline V gene lookup returns CDR1 GTSNPN and CDR2 SVGIG (reference sequence).